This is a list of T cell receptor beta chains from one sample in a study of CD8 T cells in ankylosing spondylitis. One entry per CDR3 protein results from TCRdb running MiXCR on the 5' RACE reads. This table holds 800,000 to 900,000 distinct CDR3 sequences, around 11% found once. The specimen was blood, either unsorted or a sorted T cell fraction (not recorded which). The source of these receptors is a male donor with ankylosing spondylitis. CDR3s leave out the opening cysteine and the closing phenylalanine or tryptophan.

CDR3 protein: ASRPFGGPDGYT
V gene: TRBV27
J gene: TRBJ1-2

CDR3 protein: ASSENGGIY
V gene: TRBV25-1
J gene: TRBJ1-3

CDR3 protein: ATSLTGTNYEQY
V gene: TRBV15
J gene: TRBJ2-7

CDR3 protein: ATSRDPLAGVTGELF
V gene: TRBV15
J gene: TRBJ2-2

CDR3 protein: ASSLPPGMVGYT
V gene: TRBV4-2
J gene: TRBJ1-2

CDR3 protein: SARAGAASYEQY
V gene: TRBV20-1
J gene: TRBJ2-7

CDR3 protein: ASSLTQSYNEQF
V gene: TRBV7-9
J gene: TRBJ2-1

CDR3 protein: SAVIYTNQPQH
V gene: TRBV20-1
J gene: TRBJ1-5

CDR3 protein: ASSLAGANSGNTIY
V gene: TRBV5-1
J gene: TRBJ1-3

CDR3 protein: SARGQINTEAF
V gene: TRBV20-1
J gene: TRBJ1-1

CDR3 protein: ASSPRWSGNTIY
V gene: TRBV27
J gene: TRBJ1-3

CDR3 protein: ASSLVGTGGNEQF
V gene: TRBV5-1
J gene: TRBJ2-1

CDR3 protein: ATSRERGSTDTQY
V gene: TRBV15
J gene: TRBJ2-3

CDR3 protein: SASPGFYEQY
V gene: TRBV20-1
J gene: TRBJ2-7

CDR3 protein: ASSTGDSSTDTQY
V gene: TRBV12-3/TRBV12-4
J gene: TRBJ2-3

CDR3 protein: SARAGGIGETQY
V gene: TRBV20-1
J gene: TRBJ2-5

CDR3 protein: ASQKPTSETQY
V gene: TRBV7-6
J gene: TRBJ2-5

CDR3 protein: ASSLPRAGAITDTQY
V gene: TRBV5-8
J gene: TRBJ2-3

CDR3 protein: ASSQARGGGWNEQF
V gene: TRBV4-2
J gene: TRBJ2-1

CDR3 protein: ASSLSTSRNTGELF
V gene: TRBV5-1
J gene: TRBJ2-2

CDR3 protein: SARDQQKSTREGAF
V gene: TRBV20-1
J gene: TRBJ1-1

CDR3 protein: ASSRAVTYEQY
V gene: TRBV7-2
J gene: TRBJ2-7

CDR3 protein: ASSLLQGNTGELF
V gene: TRBV7-9
J gene: TRBJ2-2

CDR3 protein: ATASPGQVNQPQH
V gene: TRBV10-3
J gene: TRBJ1-5